The present T cell receptor (beta chain) was sequenced within a study of T cell responses to AZD1222 COVID-19 vaccine. Study-level points and caveats: Spike-specific TCR breadth and depth grew following two AZD1222 doses. Unmutated regions of variants are reportedly targeted by nearly half of spike-specific TCRs. Repertoire samples came only from after the peak T cell response.

This clone has just one count. Its target is unknown. Measured with immunoSEQ multiplex PCR; TCRdb has only the in-frame clones, and not every one. The data contain about 59,000 clones, nearly 90% of them singletons. This receptor was taken from an adult who received the AZD1222 COVID-19 vaccine. This specimen consisted of peripheral blood, obtained 28 days after the second AZD1222 dose.

This CDR3 reads CASSLGQGGGHGYTF. CDR3 sequence (DNA): TGCGCCAGCAGCTTAGGACAGGGGGGAGGACACGGCTACACCTTC. The V gene is TRBV5-1, the J gene TRBJ1-2; 10 bases map to TRBD1. The trim removed 2 bases at V and 8 bases at J, leaving 9 bases unmatched. Germline values: CDR1 SGHRS, CDR2 YFSETQ. This CDR3 has 15 residues. Looking up the rest from reference TRBV5-1 and TRBJ1-2 gives the full variable domain: KAGVTQTPRYLIKTRGQQVTLSCSPISGHRSVSWYQQTPGQGLQFLFEYFSETQRNKGNFPGRFSGRQFSNSRSEMNVSTLELGDSALYLCASSLGQGGGHGYTFGSGTRLTVV.